A single T cell receptor beta chain is shown here with its context. Its antigen remains unidentified. This sample is part of a study of blood T cells in healthy people across ages. Study-level results: With naive T cell percentage, TCR beta diversity showed a strong correlation.

The use of a sample-barcoded 5' primer and a J-beta primer mix characterized a second PCR of roughly 6 to 11 cycles. TCRdb re-analysed the 5' RACE reads in MiXCR, keeping a single row per CDR3 protein. The sample has hundreds of thousands of distinct CDR3 sequences, about 50% seen once. Healthy Russian Caucasian donors spanned ages about 6 to 100 years. This receptor was identified in a woman of 80 years or more in good health. What was sequenced was blood.

The CDR3 DNA reads as TGCGCCAGCAGCGATCCTCGGAGATCGGGAAACACCATATATTTT. This encodes CASSDPRRSGNTIYF. The gene calls are TRBV4-1 and TRBJ1-3; D gene uncertain. Germline assignment: CDR1 MGHRA and CDR2 YSYEKL. V lost 5 bases and J lost 4, with 15 bases in between. The CDR3 is made up of 15 amino acids.